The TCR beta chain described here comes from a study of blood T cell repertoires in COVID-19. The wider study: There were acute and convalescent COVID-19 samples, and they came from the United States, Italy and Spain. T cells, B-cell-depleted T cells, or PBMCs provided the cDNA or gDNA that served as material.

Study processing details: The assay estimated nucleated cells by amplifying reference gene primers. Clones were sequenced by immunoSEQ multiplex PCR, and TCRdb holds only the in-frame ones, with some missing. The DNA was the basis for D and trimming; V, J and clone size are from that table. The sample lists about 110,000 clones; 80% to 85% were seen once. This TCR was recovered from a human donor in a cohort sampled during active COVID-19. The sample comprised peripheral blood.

In DNA form, the CDR3 reads TGTGCCAGCAGCCAATTTCAGGGGAACACTGAAGCTTTCTTT. This codes for CASSQFQGNTEAFF. This chain connects TRBV16 to TRBJ1-1; the D gene is possibly TRBD1 (5 bases). The CDR3 extends over 14 amino acids. The germline V gene has CDR1 KGHSY and CDR2 FQNENV. Trimming stripped 1 base from V and 1 base from J, with 7 bases between.